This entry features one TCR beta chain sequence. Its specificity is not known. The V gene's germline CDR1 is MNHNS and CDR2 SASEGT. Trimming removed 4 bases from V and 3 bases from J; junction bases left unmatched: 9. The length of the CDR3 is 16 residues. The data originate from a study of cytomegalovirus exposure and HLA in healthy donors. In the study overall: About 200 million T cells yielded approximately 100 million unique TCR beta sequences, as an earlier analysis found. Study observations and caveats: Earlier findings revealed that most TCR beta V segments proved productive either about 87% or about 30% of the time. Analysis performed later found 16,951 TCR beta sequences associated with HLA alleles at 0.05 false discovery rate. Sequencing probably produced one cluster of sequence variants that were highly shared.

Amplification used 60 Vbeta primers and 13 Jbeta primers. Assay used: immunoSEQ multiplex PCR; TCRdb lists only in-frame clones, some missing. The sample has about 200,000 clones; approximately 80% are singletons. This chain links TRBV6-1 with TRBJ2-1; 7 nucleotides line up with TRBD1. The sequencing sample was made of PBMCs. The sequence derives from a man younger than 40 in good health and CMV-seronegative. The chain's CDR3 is CASSGRQGQGYNEQFF. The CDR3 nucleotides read TGTGCCAGCAGTGGCCGACAGGGTCAAGGCTACAATGAGCAGTTCTTC.